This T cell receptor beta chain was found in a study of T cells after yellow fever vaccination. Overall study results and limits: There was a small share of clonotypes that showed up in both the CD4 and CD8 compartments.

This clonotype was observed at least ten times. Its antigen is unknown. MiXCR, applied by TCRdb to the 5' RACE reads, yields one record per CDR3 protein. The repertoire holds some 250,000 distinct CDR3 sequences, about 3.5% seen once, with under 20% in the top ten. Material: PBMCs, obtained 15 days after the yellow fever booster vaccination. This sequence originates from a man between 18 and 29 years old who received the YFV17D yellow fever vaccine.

Here the CDR3 DNA reads TGTGCCAGCAGCCATTCCTGGGATGACGTTGGCTACACCTTC. Amino acids: CASSHSWDDVGYTF. This chain connects TRBV3-1 to TRBJ1-2; no firm D call. Looked up from germline, CDR1 is LGHDT and CDR2 is YNNKEL (reference sequence). This CDR3 contains 14 residues. V dropped 3 bases and J dropped 7 bases, with 15 bases sitting between them.